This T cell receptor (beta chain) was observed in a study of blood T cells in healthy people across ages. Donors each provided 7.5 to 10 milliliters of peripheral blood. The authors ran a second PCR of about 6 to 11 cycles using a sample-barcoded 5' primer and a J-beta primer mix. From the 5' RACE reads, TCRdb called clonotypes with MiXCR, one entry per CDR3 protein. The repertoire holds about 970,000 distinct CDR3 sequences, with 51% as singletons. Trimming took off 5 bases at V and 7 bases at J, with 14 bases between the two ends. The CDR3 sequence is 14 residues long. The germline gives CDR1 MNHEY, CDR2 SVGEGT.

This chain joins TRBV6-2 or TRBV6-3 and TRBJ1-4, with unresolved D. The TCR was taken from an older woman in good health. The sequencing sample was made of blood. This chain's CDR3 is CASSRGGLIEKLFF. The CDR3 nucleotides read TGTGCCAGCAGTCGCGGAGGGCTGATTGAAAAACTGTTTTTT.